This TCR beta chain was recovered during a study of blood T cell repertoires in COVID-19 (dated by TCRdb to 2018 to 2021). Regarding the study in general: Samples from collaborators originated in the United States, Italy and Spain and spanned both the acute and convalescent phases of COVID-19. The material from the prospective study consisted of cDNA or gDNA derived from T cells, B-cell-depleted T cells, or PBMCs. Subjects who had been exposed to COVID-19, were actively infected with it, or had recovered from it provided the deeply sampled blood TCRbeta repertoires that made up the dataset. The repertoires were released in a freely available public database meant as a resource for research on the immune response to SARS-CoV-2. The samples were drawn from two sources: the first 160 participants of the ongoing ImmuneRACE study, and 950 to 1,500 subjects contributed by 6 global collaborators. Sample metadata almost always included a de-identified subject ID, COVID-19 status, age in years and sex. Where available, HLA class I and class II types were taken from metadata supplied by the sample provider and were not determined by assay-based typing.

Including cysteine and phenylalanine, the CDR3 has 17 amino acids. CDR3 DNA only is kept here, 51 bases in frame from base 1. Cut back by 1 base and 0 bases, the V and J ends lie 14 bases apart. CDR1 SGHNT and CDR2 YYREEE are derived from the germline V gene (reference sequence). General conclusions and limits of the study: The quantity of clinical and demographic metadata differed by source and by participant and was supplied without curation.

Collaborating institutions collected whole blood in K2EDTA tubes following their own protocols. For TCRbeta analysis, collaborator samples were shipped as frozen whole blood, as isolated PBMCs, or as DNA extracted from either sample type. TCRbeta CDR3 regions were amplified from genomic DNA using the immunoSEQ Assay, a bias-controlled multiplex PCR. The authors' pipeline ran thus. Nucleated cell counts per sample were estimated from amplification of reference gene primers within the assay. To quantify the absolute abundance of each unique TCRbeta CDR3 rearrangement, sequence reads were collapsed and filtered. For each sample, productive Simpson clonality was calculated as the square root of Simpson's diversity index across productive rearrangements. Here the immuneACCESS table is served through TCRdb, limited to in-frame sequences with V and J called. Missing clones are a known gap in these copies; in checked studies unresolved V genes cover under half, and the rest lacks a known reason. The DNA was the basis for D and trimming; V, J and clone size are from that table. The sample table lists 240,000 or so clones, about three quarters of them with a count of one. About 3.5% of the sample belongs to the ten largest clones.

Notes on this clone: There is no known antigen for this receptor. No base-level quality is on record; no much larger clone is a single base apart.

The sample taken for sequencing was peripheral blood. Here the chain combines TRBV5-4 and TRBJ2-1; the D segment cannot be called with confidence. The clonotype comes from a woman older than 75 with acute or convalescent COVID-19. The nucleotide sequence reads as follows: TGTGCCAGCAGCTTGCCTTCTAGGTTAATCTCCTACAATGAGCAGTTCTTC. It codes for CASSLPSRLISYNEQFF.